This T cell receptor (beta chain) was found in a study of early T cells in non-severe SARS-CoV-2 infection. Study overall: Chains were unpaired, as sequencing was done on bulk RNA from unsorted whole blood.

One entry per CDR3 protein, called by TCRdb with MiXCR from the 5' RACE reads. The profile covers about 80,000 distinct CDR3 sequences, with around 12% appearing a single time and roughly 15% taken by the ten largest. Germline-derived CDR1 and CDR2 are SGHDT and YYEEEE. V lost 1 base, J lost 11 bases, and 12 bases lay in between. The CDR3 has 12 residues. The material was whole blood, obtained at baseline. The TCR was taken from an adult who was a healthcare worker with PCR-confirmed SARS-CoV-2 infection or an uninfected control (not recorded which). The donor label of this sample is uncertain. This chain connects TRBV5-6 to TRBJ1-1; D unresolved. In DNA form, the CDR3 reads TGTGCCAGCAGCTTGTGGTCCCTAGGGGCTTTCTTT. It specifies CASSLWSLGAFF.